The 8 T cell receptor beta chains presented below share a single source sample, sequenced in a study of cytomegalovirus exposure and HLA in healthy donors. PCR was performed using 60 Vbeta and 13 Jbeta primers. Data came from immunoSEQ multiplex PCR; TCRdb stores just in-frame clones and leaves some out. The repertoire table contains tens of thousands of clones. Sequencing input: PBMCs. All receptors come from a man between 50 and 59 years old in good health and CMV-seropositive.

The CDR3 protein is CASSLRQTEAFF. The CDR3 nucleotides read TGTGCCAGCTCACTCCGACAGACCGAAGCTTTCTTT. The V and J genes are TRBV18 and TRBJ1-1; D might be TRBD1 (5 bases). The CDR3 extends over 12 amino acids. With 4 bases removed from V and 8 bases from J, the gap between germline ends came to 11 bases. Germline V CDR1 and CDR2: KGHSH, LQKENI.

This chain connects TRBV9 to TRBJ1-1, with D perhaps matching TRBD1 (6 bases). V was shortened by 3 bases and J by 4 bases, with 13 bases between the two germline ends. The CDR3 is 14 amino acids. The germline V gene encodes CDR1 SGDLS and CDR2 YYNGEE. CDR3 amino acids: CASSGGGGGTEAFF. The CDR3 nucleotides are TGTGCCAGCAGCGGAGGGGGGGGCGGCACTGAAGCTTTCTTT. The full variable domain, with the rest looked up from reference TRBV9 and TRBJ1-1, is DSGVTQTPKHLITATGQRVTLRCSPRSGDLSVYWYQQSLDQGLQFLIQYYNGEERAKGNILERFSAQQFPDLHSELNLSSLELGDSALYFCASSGGGGGTEAFFGQGTRLTVV.

The chain is built from TRBV29-1 and TRBJ1-2; D not certain. Germline-derived CDR1 and CDR2 are SQVTM and ANQGSEA. The V and J ends lost 6 bases and 3 bases respectively, with 20 bases between them. The CDR3 runs to 15 residues. CDR3 region: CSVRDWGAGDYGYTF. The CDR3 DNA sequence: TGCAGCGTCCGCGACTGGGGAGCCGGGGACTATGGCTACACCTTC.

The chain recombines TRBV6-1 with TRBJ2-7, with D tentatively TRBD1 (6 bases). The CDR3 extends over 14 amino acids. Trimming left V 3 bases short and J 2 bases short, with 11 bases between. The germline gives CDR1 MNHNS, CDR2 SASEGT. CDR3 sequence: CASSDVGTTYEQYV. The CDR3 region has the DNA TGTGCCAGCAGTGATGTTGGGACAACCTACGAGCAGTACGTC.

The chain employs TRBV2 and TRBJ1-1; TRBD1 matches at 9 bases. The CDR3 is 13 amino acids. In germline, CDR1 is SNHLY, CDR2 FYNNEI. Trimming at V came to 8 bases and at J to 5 bases, leaving 6 bases not matched to a gene. CDR3 sequence reads: CASERDRETEAFF. CDR3 nucleotides: TGTGCCAGCGAACGGGACAGGGAAACTGAAGCTTTCTTT. The whole variable domain, filled in from reference TRBV2 and TRBJ1-1, reads EPEVTQTPSHQVTQMGQEVILRCVPISNHLYFYWYRQILGQKVEFLVSFYNNEISEKSEIFDDQFSVERPDGSNFTLKIRSTKLEDSAMYFCASERDRETEAFFGQGTRLTVV.

This chain joins TRBV9 and TRBJ2-1; a possible D gene is TRBD2 (5 bases). This CDR3 has 13 residues. The germline V and J ends were trimmed by 6 bases and 4 bases, with 11 bases remaining between them. From germline, CDR1 is SGDLS and CDR2 YYNGEE. CDR3 nucleotide sequence: TGTGCCAGCACGGGTGAGCGGTACAATGAGCAGTTCTTC. Amino acid sequence: CASTGERYNEQFF.

The chain employs TRBV4-3 and TRBJ2-2; the D is unclear. Trimming shortened V by 3 bases and J by 2 bases, and 4 bases separated the two germline ends. Germline CDR1 reads LGHNA; CDR2 reads YSLEER. The CDR3 runs to 13 residues. CDR3 sequence: CASSQTNTGELFF. In DNA, the CDR3 is TGCGCCAGCAGCCAGACTAACACCGGGGAGCTGTTTTTT.

The chain joins TRBV28 to TRBJ2-1; TRBD1 aligns across 7 bases. V was clipped by 4 bases and J by 3 bases; unmatched bases: 9. The CDR3 covers 16 residues. Per the germline V gene, CDR1 is MDHEN and CDR2 is SYDVKM. The CDR3 sequence: CASSSGQRRFYNEQFF. DNA for the CDR3: TGTGCCAGCAGTTCGGGACAGCGTAGGTTCTACAATGAGCAGTTCTTC.